This TCR beta chain was identified during a study of T cell responses to AZD1222 COVID-19 vaccine. Using immunoSEQ multiplex PCR, the repertoire was profiled, and TCRdb retains in-frame clones only, with some absent. The profile shows 250,000 to 300,000 clones, almost 95% of them singletons. The V and J ends lost 7 bases and 5 bases respectively, with 15 bases between them. Germline CDR1 is MNHEY and CDR2 is SVGAGI. This CDR3 comprises 13 residues. Second-dose schedules of about 4 or about 12 weeks were combined. Sample: peripheral blood, taken 28 days after the second AZD1222 dose. This sequence originates from an adult who received the AZD1222 COVID-19 vaccine. The V call is TRBV6-5, the J call TRBJ2-7, with D perhaps given as TRBD1 or TRBD2 (7 bases each). CDR3 in amino acids: CASKETGRDEQYF. CDR3 bases: TGTGCCAGCAAGGAGACAGGGAGGGACGAGCAGTACTTC.